These 22 T cell receptor beta chains originate from one sample sequenced in a study of cytomegalovirus exposure and HLA in healthy donors. Produced via immunoSEQ multiplex PCR; TCRdb's table is partial and in-frame only. The repertoire holds some 120,000 clones, over 85% seen once, with over 3% in the top ten. Material for sequencing was PBMCs. The receptors shown here come from a man younger than 45 in good health and CMV-seronegative.

The chain joins TRBV28 to TRBJ1-1, with D possibly TRBD1 on 5 matching bases. Trimming left V 3 bases short and J 4 bases short, with 18 bases between. Germline V gene lookup returns CDR1 MDHEN and CDR2 SYDVKM. The CDR3 totals 16 residues. The CDR3, as DNA: TGTGCCAGCAGTTTCCCCGCTGCAGGGTTAGCCACTGAAGCTTTCTTT. It yields the protein CASSFPAAGLATEAFF.

The V call is TRBV5-5, the J call TRBJ2-3, with D possibly being TRBD2 (6 bases). CDR3 size: 13 residues. Looked up from germline, CDR1 is SGHKS and CDR2 is YYEKEE (reference sequence). Trimming took off 5 bases at V and 5 bases at J, with 12 bases between the two ends. CDR3 DNA: TGTGCCAGCAGGACGGGGGACGGAGATACGCAGTATTTT. Translating it yields CASRTGDGDTQYF.

This clone was seen ten or more times. The rearrangement uses TRBV19 and TRBJ1-2, with 8 bases matching TRBD1. From germline, CDR1 is LNHDA and CDR2 SQIVND (reference sequence). V was clipped by 6 bases and J by 3 bases; unmatched bases: 15. The CDR3 covers 17 residues. CDR3 amino acids: CASRPPGQEANYYGYTF. CDR3 sequence (DNA): TGTGCCAGTAGACCCCCGGGACAGGAGGCGAACTACTATGGCTACACCTTC. Full variable domain (missing parts from reference TRBV19 and TRBJ1-2): DGGITQSPKYLFRKEGQNVTLSCEQNLNHDAMYWYRQDPGQGLRLIYYSQIVNDFQKGDIAEGYSVSREKKESFPLTVTSAQKNPTAFYLCASRPPGQEANYYGYTFGSGTRLTVV.

The chain employs TRBV11-2 and TRBJ2-7, with 7 bases fitting TRBD1. This CDR3 is built from 13 residues. V trimming: 3 bases; J trimming: 3 bases; junction bases outside the gene matches: 2. CDR1 and CDR2 from the germline V gene are SGHAT and FQNNGV. The CDR3 nucleotides read TGTGCCAGCAGCTTGAACAGGGGCTACGAGCAGTACTTC. Encoded protein: CASSLNRGYEQYF. The full variable domain, rest sourced from reference TRBV11-2 and TRBJ2-7, is EAGVAQSPRYKIIEKRQSVAFWCNPISGHATLYWYQQILGQGPKLLIQFQNNGVVDDSQLPKDRFSAERLKGVDSTLKIQPAKLEDSAVYLCASSLNRGYEQYFGPGTRLTVT.

V usage is TRBV2 and J usage is TRBJ2-7; 7 bases map to TRBD1. This CDR3 region has 13 residues. V lost 3 bases and J lost 4; bases outside the gene matches: 3. Germline CDR1 SNHLY, CDR2 FYNNEI. DNA for the CDR3: TGTGCCAGCAGTGAGGACAGGCGGTACGAGCAGTACTTC. As protein: CASSEDRRYEQYF.

This chain joins TRBV5-1 and TRBJ2-3; 8 bases agree with TRBD1. The J segment lost 5 bases and the V segment lost 0 bases, leaving 2 bases of the junction unmatched. The CDR3 extends over 14 amino acids. The germline CDR1 and CDR2 sequences are SGHRS and YFSETQ. DNA for the CDR3: TGCGCCAGCAGCTTGGGACAGGGGCGAGATACGCAGTATTTT. Translation: CASSLGQGRDTQYF.

This rearrangement joins TRBV6-6 to TRBJ2-5; maybe TRBD1 (5 bases). This CDR3 comprises 16 residues. The V gene's germline CDR1 is MNHNY and CDR2 SVGAGI (reference sequence). The V gene lost 0 bases and the J gene lost 5 bases, with 16 bases spanning the gap. The CDR3 sequence is CASSYSEVVTEETQYF. For the CDR3, the DNA is TGTGCCAGCAGTTACTCTGAGGTAGTGACAGAGGAGACCCAGTACTTC.

The chain employs TRBV10-1 and TRBJ2-7; TRBD1 might be the D (5 bases). V was shortened by 3 bases and J by 2 bases, with 8 bases between the two germline ends. The CDR3 is 13 amino acids. Germline lookup yields CDR1 WNHNN and CDR2 SYGVQD (reference sequence). The CDR3 here is CASSDRVTYEQYF. CDR3 DNA: TGCGCCAGCAGTGACAGGGTTACCTACGAGCAGTACTTC.

The rearrangement links TRBV7-9 to TRBJ2-1; 10 bases are a match to TRBD1. The length of the CDR3 is 16 residues. Per germline, CDR1 SEHNR and CDR2 FQNEAQ (reference sequence). V trimming: 5 bases; J trimming: 1 base; junction bases outside the gene matches: 5. The DNA of the CDR3 is TGTGCCAGCAGCGAGAGGACAGGGGGTTCCTACAATGAGCAGTTCTTC. Translation: CASSERTGGSYNEQFF.

This clone was seen more than once but under ten times. The chain recombines TRBV6-6 with TRBJ1-4; D is uncertain. Trimming pared 3 bases from V and 7 bases from J, leaving 12 bases between. CDR1 and CDR2 from the germline V gene are MNHNY and SVGAGI (reference sequence). The CDR3 runs to 14 residues. The CDR3 DNA is TGTGCCAGCAGTTATGAGGGCCCAGGTGAAAAACTGTTTTTT. Its protein is CASSYEGPGEKLFF.

The rearrangement links TRBV6-6 to TRBJ2-7; 9 bases line up with TRBD1. CDR1 is MNHNY, CDR2 SVGAGI, per germline (reference sequence). Trimming cost V 5 bases and J 0 bases; bases outside gene matches: 8. CDR3 length: 16 residues. CDR3 protein: CASSTGTGMSSYEQYF. As DNA, the CDR3 is TGTGCCAGCAGTACCGGGACAGGGATGAGCTCCTACGAGCAGTACTTC.

This clone has only a few counts. The V and J genes are TRBV11-2 and TRBJ1-2; D is unresolved. The CDR3 consists of 13 residues. Trimming removed 1 base at V and 0 bases at J, with 3 bases between. Germline V gives CDR1 SGHAT, CDR2 FQNNGV. The CDR3 coding sequence is TGTGCCAGCAGCTTAGCGTCTAACTATGGCTACACCTTC. This codes for CASSLASNYGYTF. The variable domain in full, with the rest retrieved from reference TRBV11-2 and TRBJ1-2, is EAGVAQSPRYKIIEKRQSVAFWCNPISGHATLYWYQQILGQGPKLLIQFQNNGVVDDSQLPKDRFSAERLKGVDSTLKIQPAKLEDSAVYLCASSLASNYGYTFGSGTRLTVV.

The gene calls are TRBV7-9 and TRBJ1-1; 9 positions agree with TRBD1. The CDR3 has 15 amino acids. The V gene end was trimmed by 2 bases and the J gene end by 6 bases; junction bases not matched to a gene: 7. CDR1 is SEHNR and CDR2 is FQNEAQ in the germline V gene (reference sequence). CDR3 region: CASSLQVQGASEAFF. DNA of the CDR3: TGTGCCAGCAGCTTACAAGTACAGGGGGCGTCTGAAGCTTTCTTT.

This chain connects TRBV19 to TRBJ1-1; 10 nucleotides align to TRBD1. CDR1 LNHDA and CDR2 SQIVND come from the germline V gene (reference sequence). V lost 5 bases, J lost 11 bases, and 8 bases stayed unmatched. The CDR3 totals 13 residues. CDR3 sequence (DNA): TGTGCCAGTAGTTTCGACAGGGGGCGCACGGCTTTCTTT. This translates into CASSFDRGRTAFF.

The V and J genes are TRBV5-1 and TRBJ2-7; the match to TRBD1 covers 7 bases. Looked up from germline, CDR1 is SGHRS and CDR2 is YFSETQ. The CDR3 length is 12 residues. V shed 3 bases, J shed 5 bases, and the junction held 2 bases outside the gene matches. The chain's CDR3 is CASSSGGDEQYF. CDR3 sequence (DNA): TGCGCCAGCAGCTCAGGGGGTGACGAGCAGTACTTC.

The chain links TRBV4-3 to TRBJ2-1; 7 nucleotides match TRBD2. The CDR3 has 12 residues. The V gene end was trimmed by 0 bases and the J gene end by 13 bases; junction bases not matched to a gene: 3. Germline V gene sequence: CDR1 LGHNA, CDR2 YSLEER. CDR3 region: CASSQDGRVQFF. As DNA, the CDR3 is TGCGCCAGCAGCCAAGATGGGAGGGTACAGTTCTTC.

The chain employs TRBV11-3 and TRBJ2-3; 8 nucleotides agree with TRBD1. Germline lookup yields CDR1 SGHNT and CDR2 YENEEA. The CDR3 length is 15 residues. J gave up 0 bases and V 5 bases, and 4 bases lay outside the gene matches. For the CDR3, the DNA is TGTGCCAGCAGCCGTCGGACAGGGAGCACAGATACGCAGTATTTT. Translating it yields CASSRRTGSTDTQYF.

V gene TRBV7-2 combines with J gene TRBJ2-5; the D gene is possibly TRBD2 (6 bases). The CDR3 has 15 residues. V lost 5 bases, J lost 4 bases, and 17 bases lay in between. CDR1 and CDR2 from the germline V gene are SGHTA and FQGNSA. The DNA of the CDR3 is TGTGCCAGCAGCCCTCCGGGGGTGAGAGTAGAGACCCAGTACTTC. Its protein is CASSPPGVRVETQYF.

In its sample, this clone was seen once. The chain has TRBV28 and TRBJ2-1, with D possibly TRBD1 on 6 matching bases. CDR3 size: 12 residues. Germline lookup yields CDR1 MDHEN and CDR2 SYDVKM. The V end was cut by 2 bases, the J end by 12 bases, with 11 bases between. The CDR3: CASSLGQFWQFF. The CDR3 nucleotides are TGTGCCAGCAGTTTAGGACAGTTCTGGCAGTTCTTC. The full variable domain, in which reference TRBV28 and TRBJ2-1 provide the parts outside the CDR3, is DVKVTQSSRYLVKRTGEKVFLECVQDMDHENMFWYRQDPGLGLRLIYFSYDVKMKEKGDIPEGYSVSREKKERFSLILESASTNQTSMYLCASSLGQFWQFFGPGTRLTVL.

The rearrangement uses TRBV9 and TRBJ1-2; a weak D match, TRBD1 (6 bases). Germline V gene lookup returns CDR1 SGDLS and CDR2 YYNGEE. This CDR3 region has 15 residues. V gave up 0 bases and J gave up 8 bases, with 17 bases separating them. CDR3 DNA: TGTGCCAGCAGCGTAGGGGGGCAGGCAGGAGGAGGCTACACCTTC. Translated, it gives CASSVGGQAGGGYTF.

This clone was seen only once. In nucleotides, the CDR3 is TGTGCCAGCAGTTTCAGGGGGCGGTGGGAGACCCAGTACTTC. Protein product: CASSFRGRWETQYF. V and J are TRBV27 and TRBJ2-5; 8 bases match TRBD1. This CDR3 is 14 amino acids long. V lost 3 bases, J lost 5 bases, and 5 bases stayed unmatched. Germline V gene lookup returns CDR1 MNHEY and CDR2 SMNVEV (reference sequence).

V is TRBV11-2 and J is TRBJ1-1; TRBD1 aligns across 8 bases. After removal of 5 bases from V and 2 bases from J, the junction contained 4 bases not matched to a gene. The CDR3 covers 14 residues. Per the germline V gene, CDR1 is SGHAT and CDR2 is FQNNGV. For the CDR3, the DNA is TGTGCCAGCAGCCGGACAGGGTCTAACACTGAAGCTTTCTTT. This gives the protein CASSRTGSNTEAFF.